Presented here are 18 T cell receptor beta chains from one specimen sequenced in a study of blood T cell repertoires in COVID-19 (dated by TCRdb to the early 2020s). The protocol used for the library was the immunoSEQ multiplex PCR assay. TCRdb obtained this table from immuneACCESS and retained in-frame rearrangements with V and J assigned. These tables miss some clones; where compared with another copy, unresolved V genes account for less than half of the shortfall, and the remainder is unexplained. Within this sample are approximately 300,000 clones, with about nine tenths of them counted one time only. Approximately 2.6% of the sample is taken by the ten largest. The specimen was PBMCs or T cells enriched from blood (not recorded which). The receptors were gathered from a woman aged 18-35 years who had recovered from COVID-19.

The CDR3 region is CASSLIAEAFF. For the CDR3, the DNA is TGTGCCAGCAGCCTCATAGCCGAAGCTTTCTTT. V is TRBV11-2 and J is TRBJ1-1; the D is unclear. V was trimmed by 5 bases and J by 8 bases, leaving 9 bases between them. Germline V gene data show CDR1 as SGHAT and CDR2 as FQNNGV. This CDR3 region has 11 residues. Full variable domain (rest looked up from reference TRBV11-2 and TRBJ1-1): EAGVAQSPRYKIIEKRQSVAFWCNPISGHATLYWYQQILGQGPKLLIQFQNNGVVDDSQLPKDRFSAERLKGVDSTLKIQPAKLEDSAVYLCASSLIAEAFFGQGTRLTVV.

The gene calls are TRBV10-3 and TRBJ2-3; possibly TRBD1 for D (5 bases). The CDR3 consists of 14 residues. Germline V gives CDR1 ENHRY, CDR2 SYGVKD. V lost 10 bases and J lost 6, with 20 bases in between. CDR3 sequence (DNA): TGTGCCACCCGGACAAATTCTCACTGGGATACGCAGTATTTT. It codes for CATRTNSHWDTQYF.

The rearrangement uses TRBV5-1 and TRBJ2-7, with 9 bases fitting TRBD1. This CDR3 has 15 amino acids. J was trimmed by 4 bases and V by 0 bases; bases with no gene match: 5. Per the germline V gene, CDR1 is SGHRS and CDR2 is YFSETQ. CDR3 in amino acids: CASSLGWDRVYEQYF. The DNA of the CDR3 is TGCGCCAGCAGCTTGGGGTGGGACAGGGTTTACGAGCAGTACTTC.

The gene calls are TRBV5-4 and TRBJ2-1; D unresolved. The CDR3 is made up of 16 amino acids. Trimming left V 1 base short and J 0 bases short, with 11 bases between. Germline assignment: CDR1 SGHNT and CDR2 YYREEE (reference sequence). The CDR3 loop is CASSLFARSSYNEQFF. CDR3 sequence (DNA): TGTGCCAGCAGCTTGTTCGCCCGGAGCTCCTACAATGAGCAGTTCTTC.

This chain connects TRBV9 to TRBJ1-1; 7 bases fit TRBD1. There are 13 residues in the CDR3. Germline loops: CDR1 SGDLS, CDR2 YYNGEE. J gave up 4 bases and V 2 bases, and 2 bases lay outside the gene matches. Here the CDR3 reads CASSVGTVTEAFF. The CDR3 DNA sequence: TGTGCCAGCAGCGTTGGGACAGTCACTGAAGCTTTCTTT.

This clone was counted between two and nine times. The rearrangement joins TRBV5-1 to TRBJ2-3; 12 bases are shared with TRBD2. CDR1 and CDR2 from the germline V gene are SGHRS and YFSETQ. With 0 bases clipped from V and 4 bases from J, the junction kept 6 bases outside the gene matches. CDR3 length: 17 residues. CDR3 residues: CASSLGQLAGGADTQYF. Here the CDR3 DNA reads TGCGCCAGCAGCTTGGGCCAACTAGCGGGAGGCGCAGATACGCAGTATTTT.

V is TRBV28 and J is TRBJ1-4; D call uncertain. The V end lost 3 bases, the J end lost 4 bases, and 6 bases lay between the germline ends. CDR1 and CDR2 (germline): MDHEN, SYDVKM. The CDR3 extends over 13 amino acids. The CDR3 coding sequence is TGTGCCAGCAGTTTCGTCAGTAATGAAAAACTGTTTTTT. This gives the protein CASSFVSNEKLFF. The whole variable domain, filled in from reference TRBV28 and TRBJ1-4, reads DVKVTQSSRYLVKRTGEKVFLECVQDMDHENMFWYRQDPGLGLRLIYFSYDVKMKEKGDIPEGYSVSREKKERFSLILESASTNQTSMYLCASSFVSNEKLFFGSGTQLSVL.

The V call is TRBV7-6, the J call TRBJ2-5, with 10 positions matching TRBD2. The CDR3 is made up of 18 amino acids. V was clipped by 0 bases and J by 4 bases; unmatched bases: 11. From germline, CDR1 is SGHVS and CDR2 FNYEAQ. CDR3 in amino acids: CASSLARAGGRFRETQYF. The CDR3 DNA reads TGTGCCAGCAGCTTAGCGCGAGCGGGAGGGCGTTTTAGAGAGACCCAGTACTTC.

The chain is built from TRBV6-5 and TRBJ2-1; a weak D match, TRBD2 (6 bases). V was shortened by 7 bases and J by 6 bases, with 19 bases between the two germline ends. The CDR3 contains 15 residues. CDR1 MNHEY and CDR2 SVGAGI come from the germline V gene. As DNA, the CDR3 is TGTGCCAGCACCCAAGGTCTAGCGAAGATCAATGAGCAGTTCTTC. The encoded protein is CASTQGLAKINEQFF.

This rearrangement joins TRBV4-3 to TRBJ1-6, with D perhaps matching TRBD1 (5 bases). The V end lost 11 bases, the J end lost 10 bases, and 24 bases lay between the germline ends. Germline V lookup: CDR1 LGHNA, CDR2 YSLEER. The CDR3 covers 15 residues. The CDR3 sequence: CAPSRGGSGYSPLHF. CDR3 nucleotides: TGCGCCCCCAGCCGGGGGGGGTCCGGGTACTCACCCCTCCACTTT.

The chain employs TRBV11-2 and TRBJ2-3; 13 nucleotides agree with TRBD2. The length of the CDR3 is 14 residues. Trimming removed 5 bases from V and 6 bases from J; junction bases left unmatched: 2. CDR1 and CDR2 (germline): SGHAT, FQNNGV. The CDR3 protein is CASSLGLAGDTQYF. The CDR3 DNA reads as TGTGCCAGCAGCCTGGGACTAGCGGGGGATACGCAGTATTTT.

This clone was recorded a few times. The CDR3 DNA reads TGTGCCAGCAGCCAAGTTGGAGGTCAGTACTTC. This sequence encodes CASSQVGGQYF. This rearrangement joins TRBV3-1 (or the pseudogene TRBV3-2) to TRBJ2-7, with a weak D call TRBD2 (5 bases). With 1 base removed from V and 10 bases from J, the gap between germline ends came to 8 bases. The germline gives CDR1 LGHDT, CDR2 YNNKEL (reference sequence). This CDR3 contains 11 residues.

The V and J genes are TRBV27 and TRBJ2-2, with 9 bases lining up with TRBD2. V shed 2 bases and J 6 bases; nucleotides not matched to a gene: 4. CDR3 length: 15 residues. The germline CDR1 and CDR2 sequences are MNHEY and SMNVEV (reference sequence). The CDR3 DNA is TGTGCCAGCAGTTTAGGCTTAGCGGGGGCCGGGGAGCTGTTTTTT. It is translated as CASSLGLAGAGELFF.

The chain carries TRBV5-1 and TRBJ1-5; D is undetermined. The CDR3 runs to 15 residues. CDR1 is SGHRS, CDR2 YFSETQ, per germline. Between the trimmed V and J ends, which lost 1 base and 2 bases, there was a span of 10 bases. CDR3 loop: CASSLSGVGNQPQHF. In DNA, the CDR3 is TGCGCCAGCAGCTTGAGCGGGGTTGGCAATCAGCCCCAGCATTTT.

This clone appeared a single time. CDR3: CASSSAQKRPGNTIYF. CDR3 nucleotides: TGTGCCAGCAGCTCGGCCCAAAAGAGGCCTGGAAACACCATATATTTT. V and J are TRBV7-6 and TRBJ1-3; D remains ambiguous. The CDR3 has 16 residues. Germline V gene data show CDR1 as SGHVS and CDR2 as FNYEAQ. The germline V and J ends were trimmed by 4 bases and 2 bases, with 15 bases remaining between them. Variable domain in full (rest from reference TRBV7-6 and TRBJ1-3): GAGVSQSPRYKVTKRGQDVALRCDPISGHVSLYWYRQALGQGPEFLTYFNYEAQQDKSGLPNDRFSAERPEGSISTLTIQRTEQRDSAMYRCASSSAQKRPGNTIYFGEGSWLTVV.

The genes are TRBV5-6 and TRBJ1-1; TRBD1 matches at 7 bases. The V segment lost 0 bases and the J segment 6 bases; nucleotides outside the gene matches: 5. Germline V gene data show CDR1 as SGHDT and CDR2 as YYEEEE. The CDR3 has 14 amino acids. CDR3 amino acids: CASSLVRGLPEAFF. CDR3 nucleotides: TGTGCCAGCAGCTTGGTAAGGGGGCTCCCTGAAGCTTTCTTT.

The rearrangement links TRBV11-2 to TRBJ2-7, with 7 positions matching TRBD1. Trimming removed 5 bases from V and 2 bases from J; junction bases left unmatched: 6. Germline CDR1 reads SGHAT; CDR2 reads FQNNGV. CDR3 length: 14 residues. CDR3 coding DNA: TGTGCCAGCAGCCCCCCGGGACAGACCTACGAGCAGTACTTC. This gives the protein CASSPPGQTYEQYF.

CDR3: CATRHEGGRAFF. The CDR3 DNA follows: TGTGCCACTCGCCACGAGGGGGGGAGAGCTTTCTTT. The V call is TRBV6-5, the J call TRBJ1-1, with D possibly TRBD1 on 6 matching bases. Germline CDR1 and CDR2: MNHEY and SVGAGI. V lost 10 bases to trimming and J lost 10 bases, with 19 bases between them. This CDR3 spans 12 amino acids.